The 20 T cell receptor beta chains listed next were all sequenced from one sample in a study of identical twins. TCRdb redid the calling of the 5' RACE reads with MiXCR, one entry per CDR3 protein. The table has around 480,000 distinct CDR3 sequences, approximately 15% seen once. The data were also submitted as part of a second study, on yellow fever vaccine responses in identical twins.

The sequenced sample was CD4+ T cells sorted from blood. These receptors were obtained from a woman between 18 and 29 years old in good health.

The chain carries TRBV7-2 and TRBJ2-4, with D maybe TRBD2 (6 bases). The CDR3 extends over 12 amino acids. CDR1 is SGHTA and CDR2 is FQGNSA in the germline V gene. V was cut by 10 bases and J by 9 bases, with 16 bases left in between. CDR3 bases: TGTGCCACCCCGCGGGATGACAGCATTCAGTACTTC. As protein: CATPRDDSIQYF. The full variable domain, its missing parts supplied by reference TRBV7-2 and TRBJ2-4, is GAGVSQSPSNKVTEKGKDVELRCDPISGHTALYWYRQSLGQGLEFLIYFQGNSAPDKSGLPSDRFSAERTGGSVSTLTIQRTQQEDSAVYLCATPRDDSIQYFGAGTRLSVL.

The J gene is TRBJ2-1, the V gene TRBV5-6, with a tentative D call TRBD2 (6 bases). The ends were cut back, 6 bases at V and 8 bases at J, with 24 bases in the middle. The CDR3 has 16 amino acids. Germline assignment: CDR1 SGHDT and CDR2 YYEEEE. The CDR3: CASNAALRARRDEQFF. The CDR3 nucleotides are TGTGCCAGCAACGCCGCGCTCCGGGCTCGGAGGGATGAGCAGTTCTTC. The variable domain in full, with the rest retrieved from reference TRBV5-6 and TRBJ2-1, is DAGVTQSPTHLIKTRGQQVTLRCSPKSGHDTVSWYQQALGQGPQFIFQYYEEEERQRGNFPDRFSGHQFPNYSSELNVNALLLGDSALYLCASNAALRARRDEQFFGPGTRLTVL.

This clonotype was detected a few times. This rearrangement joins TRBV5-1 to TRBJ2-3, with 9 nucleotides matching TRBD2. This CDR3 spans 17 amino acids. Trimming removed 0 bases from V and 2 bases from J; junction bases left unmatched: 7. CDR1 SGHRS and CDR2 YFSETQ come from the germline V gene. The CDR3, as DNA: TGCGCCAGCAGCTTGGTTCTGGGACTAGCCCTCACAGATACGCAGTATTTT. It yields the protein CASSLVLGLALTDTQYF. Using reference TRBV5-1 and TRBJ2-3 for the parts outside the CDR3, the full variable domain is KAGVTQTPRYLIKTRGQQVTLSCSPISGHRSVSWYQQTPGQGLQFLFEYFSETQRNKGNFPGRFSGRQFSNSRSEMNVSTLELGDSALYLCASSLVLGLALTDTQYFGPGTRLTVL.

This clonotype was detected ten times or more. J is TRBJ2-7 and V is TRBV10-2; TRBD2 matches 7 bases. CDR1 is WSHSY, CDR2 SAAADI, per germline. With 3 bases clipped from V and 4 bases from J, the junction kept 6 bases outside the gene matches. The CDR3 runs to 14 residues. CDR3 sequence reads: CASSDGGRGYEQYF. As DNA, the CDR3 is TGCGCCAGCAGTGACGGGGGGAGGGGATACGAGCAGTACTTC.

The V call is TRBV30, the J call TRBJ2-7; TRBD2 is a possible D gene (5 bases). Trimming removed 1 base at V and 4 bases at J, with 11 bases between. Germline V CDR1 and CDR2: GTSNPN, SVGIG (reference sequence). CDR3 length equals 13 residues. In DNA form, the CDR3 reads TGTGCCTGGAGTGAATCCGGGAAATACGAGCAGTACTTC. This gives the protein CAWSESGKYEQYF. The variable domain in full, completed from reference TRBV30 and TRBJ2-7, reads SQTIHQWPATLVQPVGSPLSLECTVEGTSNPNLYWYRQAAGRGLQLLFYSVGIGQISSEVPQNLSASRPQDRQFILSSKKLLLSDSGFYLCAWSESGKYEQYFGPGTRLTVT.

This chain links TRBV28 with TRBJ1-1, with D perhaps TRBD1 (6 bases). The CDR3 covers 13 residues. Between the trimmed V and J ends, which lost 6 bases and 1 base, there was a span of 9 bases. In germline, CDR1 is MDHEN, CDR2 SYDVKM. CDR3 region: CASRKTGNTEAFF. The CDR3, as DNA: TGTGCCAGCAGAAAGACAGGGAACACTGAAGCTTTCTTT.

This clonotype was recorded a few times. The genes are TRBV12-3 or TRBV12-4 and TRBJ2-3, with 8 bases that match TRBD2. The CDR3 is 14 residues long. V was pared by 5 bases and J by 7 bases, with 8 bases of the junction left unmatched. The CDR3 region has the DNA TGTGCCAGCAGTGATAGCGGGATAGGAAATACGCAGTATTTT. Amino acids: CASSDSGIGNTQYF.

This clonotype was counted many times. The gene calls are TRBV7-9 and TRBJ1-5; D is uncertain. Germline V gene data show CDR1 as SEHNR and CDR2 as FQNEAQ (reference sequence). Trimming left V 1 base short and J 6 bases short, with 4 bases between. This CDR3 has 12 residues. Here the CDR3 DNA reads TGTGCCAGCAGCTTAGGGTCTCAGCCCCAGCATTTT. It yields the protein CASSLGSQPQHF.

This clonotype was detected only a few times. This chain uses TRBV28 with TRBJ2-7; D possibly matches TRBD1 or TRBD2 (6 bases each). The CDR3 covers 14 residues. The ends were cut back, 7 bases at V and 13 bases at J, with 26 bases in the middle. CDR1 is MDHEN and CDR2 is SYDVKM in the germline V gene. CDR3 loop: CASTVGGQILAFYF. In DNA form, the CDR3 reads TGTGCCAGCACTGTAGGGGGGCAGATACTCGCATTTTACTTC.

This clonotype was counted many times. CDR3 nucleotides: TGCGCCAGCAGCTTGACCGGGACCATTAGCACAGATACGCAGTATTTT. This codes for CASSLTGTISTDTQYF. V usage is TRBV5-1 and J usage is TRBJ2-3; possibly TRBD1 or TRBD2 for D (5 bases each). This CDR3 spans 16 amino acids. Deletions cut 1 base from V and 0 bases from J, with 12 bases between. Per germline, CDR1 SGHRS and CDR2 YFSETQ.

The chain joins TRBV5-1 to TRBJ2-1; D may be TRBD1 or TRBD2 (6 bases each). Germline loops: CDR1 SGHRS, CDR2 YFSETQ. The ends were cut back, 0 bases at V and 10 bases at J, with 17 bases in the middle. CDR3 length equals 15 residues. CDR3 sequence: CASSLEGGVASEQFF. DNA of the CDR3: TGCGCCAGCAGCTTGGAGGGGGGAGTTGCGAGCGAGCAGTTCTTC.

The chain is built from TRBV27 and TRBJ2-3, with TRBD2 matching 13 bases. There are 17 residues in the CDR3. Germline CDR1 and CDR2: MNHEY and SMNVEV (reference sequence). V was clipped by 4 bases and J by 2 bases; unmatched bases: 6. The CDR3 DNA reads as TGTGCCAGCAGTTCTAGGACTAGCGGGGGAAACACAGATACGCAGTATTTT. Its protein product is CASSSRTSGGNTDTQYF.

The gene calls are TRBV3-1 and TRBJ2-1; D tentatively reads TRBD1 or TRBD2 (6 bases each). Deletions cut 1 base from V and 4 bases from J, with 11 bases between. Germline V gives CDR1 LGHDT, CDR2 YNNKEL (reference sequence). CDR3 length equals 15 residues. This CDR3 reads CASSQVEGVYNEQFF. In DNA form, the CDR3 reads TGTGCCAGCAGCCAAGTGGAGGGGGTATACAATGAGCAGTTCTTC.

The CDR3 spells CASSLFPGQGFMNTEAFF. In DNA, the CDR3 is TGCGCCAGCAGCTTGTTCCCGGGACAGGGGTTCATGAACACTGAAGCTTTCTTT. J is TRBJ1-1 and V is TRBV5-1, with 10 nucleotides matching TRBD1. CDR1 SGHRS and CDR2 YFSETQ come from the germline V gene. The CDR3 runs to 18 residues. After removal of 1 base from V and 0 bases from J, the junction contained 9 bases not matched to a gene.

This clonotype was counted a few times. V is TRBV28 and J is TRBJ2-5; 9 positions match TRBD1. CDR3 length: 15 residues. Germline CDR1 is MDHEN and CDR2 is SYDVKM. V shed 5 bases and J 9 bases; nucleotides not matched to a gene: 13. This CDR3 reads CASSIVSGQGMSQYF. The CDR3 bases are TGTGCCAGCAGTATAGTTTCGGGACAGGGTATGTCCCAGTACTTC.

There are a few counts of this clonotype. V gene TRBV7-2 combines with J gene TRBJ2-7, with D tentatively TRBD1 or TRBD2 (7 bases each). CDR1 is SGHTA and CDR2 is FQGNSA in the germline V gene. The CDR3 runs 16 residues. V was cut by 0 bases and J by 6 bases, with 18 bases left in between. The CDR3 DNA sequence: TGTGCCAGCAGCTTAGCGGGGAGGGGGCCTCAAGCCGAGCAGTACTTC. This encodes CASSLAGRGPQAEQYF.

This clonotype was counted a few times. The chain employs TRBV10-3 and TRBJ2-2, with 8 bases matching TRBD1. This CDR3 comprises 22 residues. Germline trimming cut 5 bases from V and 1 base from J; bases unmatched to any gene: 24. In germline, CDR1 is ENHRY, CDR2 SYGVKD. DNA of the CDR3: TGTGCCATCAGTATGCCTGTATTACCCCGGGACAGGCAAAAGGGGAACACCGGGGAGCTGTTTTTT. Amino acid sequence: CAISMPVLPRDRQKGNTGELFF.

This clonotype was found many times. The chain employs TRBV12-3 or TRBV12-4 and TRBJ2-2; 7 bases agree with TRBD2. Germline trimming cut 7 bases from V and 1 base from J; bases unmatched to any gene: 9. This CDR3 comprises 16 residues. CDR3 coding DNA: TGTGCCAGCATCCTGGGAGGGTCGCGGAACACCGGGGAGCTGTTTTTT. Protein product: CASILGGSRNTGELFF.

This clonotype was counted between two and nine times. The rearrangement uses TRBV7-9 and TRBJ2-5, with 8 bases identical to TRBD2. Germline V gene sequence: CDR1 SEHNR, CDR2 FQNEAQ (reference sequence). Unmatched junction bases numbered 7, after V lost 5 bases and J lost 5 bases. This CDR3 contains 14 residues. CDR3 protein: CASSPGGALETQYF. The CDR3, as DNA: TGTGCCAGCAGCCCCGGGGGGGCTTTGGAGACCCAGTACTTC.

This clonotype was seen only a few times. V and J are TRBV6-1 and TRBJ2-7, with D possibly TRBD2 on 7 matching bases. The CDR3 runs to 15 residues. Trimming pared 3 bases from V and 6 bases from J, leaving 18 bases between. Germline-derived CDR1 and CDR2 are MNHNS and SASEGT. The CDR3 DNA follows: TGTGCCAGCAGTGACCTCCGGGGGGCCAGTGGCGAGCAGTACTTC. Translation: CASSDLRGASGEQYF.